This T cell receptor beta chain was observed in a study of early T cells in non-severe SARS-CoV-2 infection. Study in general: Chains stayed unpaired after sequencing of bulk RNA from unsorted whole blood.

On this clonotype itself: Its antigen remains unknown.

Unique molecular identifiers tagged individual cDNA molecules. TCRdb re-derived calls from the 5' RACE reads in MiXCR, one entry per CDR3 protein. The data hold about 64,000 distinct CDR3 sequences, with around 11% observed a single time. This CDR3 is built from 16 residues. The V gene's germline CDR1 is SGHNT and CDR2 YYREEE (reference sequence). V lost 4 bases and J lost 5, with 18 bases in between. Study findings and constraints: Private and CD4 specificities were missed by VDJdb matching, skewed to anti-spike CD8.

The chain links TRBV5-4 to TRBJ2-2, with D possibly TRBD2 on 6 matching bases. The sample here was whole blood, taken at baseline. This clonotype was obtained from an adult who was a healthcare worker with PCR-confirmed SARS-CoV-2 infection or an uninfected control (not recorded which). DNA for the CDR3: TGTGCCAGCAGCCCTGTTCCGGGAGTCTGGACCGGGGAGCTGTTTTTT. Its translation: CASSPVPGVWTGELFF.